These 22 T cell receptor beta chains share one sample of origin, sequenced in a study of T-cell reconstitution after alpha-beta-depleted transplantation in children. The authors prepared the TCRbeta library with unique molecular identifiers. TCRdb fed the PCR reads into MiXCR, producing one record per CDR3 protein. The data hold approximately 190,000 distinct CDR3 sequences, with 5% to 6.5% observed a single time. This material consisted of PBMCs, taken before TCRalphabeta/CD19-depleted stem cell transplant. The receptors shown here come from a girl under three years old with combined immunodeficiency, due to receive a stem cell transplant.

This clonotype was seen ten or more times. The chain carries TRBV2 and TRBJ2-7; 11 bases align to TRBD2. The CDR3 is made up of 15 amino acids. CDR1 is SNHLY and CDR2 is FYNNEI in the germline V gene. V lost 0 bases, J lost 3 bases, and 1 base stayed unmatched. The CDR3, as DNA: TGTGCCAGCAGTGAAGCGACTAGCGGGATCTACGAGCAGTACTTC. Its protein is CASSEATSGIYEQYF.

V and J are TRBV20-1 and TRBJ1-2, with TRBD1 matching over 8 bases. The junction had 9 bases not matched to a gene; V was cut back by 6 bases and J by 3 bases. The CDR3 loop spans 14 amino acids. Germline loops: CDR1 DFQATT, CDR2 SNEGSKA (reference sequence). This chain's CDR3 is CSAYVTGEDYGYTF. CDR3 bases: TGCAGTGCCTATGTGACAGGGGAGGACTATGGCTACACCTTC.

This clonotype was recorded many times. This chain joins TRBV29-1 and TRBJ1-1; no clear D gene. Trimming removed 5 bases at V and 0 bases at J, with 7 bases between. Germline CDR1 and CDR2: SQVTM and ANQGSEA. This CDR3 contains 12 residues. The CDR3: CSVFSLNTEAFF. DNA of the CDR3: TGCAGCGTTTTTTCCCTGAACACTGAAGCTTTCTTT.

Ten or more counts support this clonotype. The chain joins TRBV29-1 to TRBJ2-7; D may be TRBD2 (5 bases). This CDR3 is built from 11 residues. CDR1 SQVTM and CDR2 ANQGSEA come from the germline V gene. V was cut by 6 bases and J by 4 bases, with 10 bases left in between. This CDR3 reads CSVRTPYEQYF. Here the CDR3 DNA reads TGCAGCGTCCGGACTCCGTACGAGCAGTACTTC.

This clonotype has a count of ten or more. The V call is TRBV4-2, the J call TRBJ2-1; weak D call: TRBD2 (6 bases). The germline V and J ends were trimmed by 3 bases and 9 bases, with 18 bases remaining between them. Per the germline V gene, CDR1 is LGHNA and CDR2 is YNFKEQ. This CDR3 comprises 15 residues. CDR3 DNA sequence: TGTGCCAGCAGCCAGGATACCCCGGGACTGGGTGAGCAGTTCTTC. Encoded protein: CASSQDTPGLGEQFF.

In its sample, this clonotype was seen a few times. CDR3 nucleotide sequence: TGTGCCAGCAGTCCCACGGTGGAGACATTACGGTACTTC. It specifies CASSPTVETLRYF. This sequence joins TRBV7-6 and TRBJ2-7; no reliable D call. The germline V gene has CDR1 SGHVS and CDR2 FNYEAQ. The CDR3 covers 13 residues. The ends were cut back, 6 bases at V and 12 bases at J, with 21 bases in the middle.

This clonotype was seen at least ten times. This CDR3 is CASSQVPGQGLNEQFF. The CDR3 coding sequence is TGTGCCAGCAGCCAAGTTCCGGGACAGGGGTTGAATGAGCAGTTCTTC. The chain joins TRBV3-1 to TRBJ2-1; 10 nucleotides align to TRBD1. Germline-derived CDR1 and CDR2 are LGHDT and YNNKEL (reference sequence). Trimming removed 1 base from V and 7 bases from J; junction bases left unmatched: 7. The CDR3 extends over 16 amino acids.

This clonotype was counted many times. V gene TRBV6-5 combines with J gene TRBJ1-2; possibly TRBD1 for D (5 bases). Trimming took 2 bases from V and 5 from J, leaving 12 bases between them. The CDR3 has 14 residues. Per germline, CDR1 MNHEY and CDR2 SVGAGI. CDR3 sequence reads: CASSYAGIGYGYTF. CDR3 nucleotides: TGTGCCAGCAGTTACGCAGGGATTGGGTATGGCTACACCTTC.

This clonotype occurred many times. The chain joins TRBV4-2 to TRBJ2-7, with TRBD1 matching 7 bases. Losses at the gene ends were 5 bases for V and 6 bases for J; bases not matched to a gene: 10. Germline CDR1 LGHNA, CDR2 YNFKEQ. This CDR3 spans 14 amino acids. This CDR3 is CASSKRETGTEQYF. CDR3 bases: TGTGCCAGCAGCAAAAGGGAGACAGGGACCGAGCAGTACTTC.

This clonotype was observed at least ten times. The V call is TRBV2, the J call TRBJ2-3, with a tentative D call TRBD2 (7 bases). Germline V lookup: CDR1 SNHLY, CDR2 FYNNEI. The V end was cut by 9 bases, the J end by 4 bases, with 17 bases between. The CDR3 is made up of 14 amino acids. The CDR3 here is CARERGGASDTQYF. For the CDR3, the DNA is TGTGCCAGGGAAAGGGGGGGGGCATCAGATACGCAGTATTTT.

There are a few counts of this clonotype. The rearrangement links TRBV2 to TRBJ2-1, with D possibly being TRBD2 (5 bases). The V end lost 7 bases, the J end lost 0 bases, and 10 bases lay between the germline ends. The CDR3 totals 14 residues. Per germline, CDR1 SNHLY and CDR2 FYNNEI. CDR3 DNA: TGTGCCAGCAAGGCGGGTTCCTCCTACAATGAGCAGTTCTTC. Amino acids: CASKAGSSYNEQFF.

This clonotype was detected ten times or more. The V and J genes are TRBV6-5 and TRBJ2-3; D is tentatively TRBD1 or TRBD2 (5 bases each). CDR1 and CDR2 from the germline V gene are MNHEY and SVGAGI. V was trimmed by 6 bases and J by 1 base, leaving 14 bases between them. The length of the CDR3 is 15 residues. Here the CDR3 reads CASSRSWDGTDTQYF. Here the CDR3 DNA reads TGTGCCAGCAGCCGATCCTGGGACGGCACAGATACGCAGTATTTT.

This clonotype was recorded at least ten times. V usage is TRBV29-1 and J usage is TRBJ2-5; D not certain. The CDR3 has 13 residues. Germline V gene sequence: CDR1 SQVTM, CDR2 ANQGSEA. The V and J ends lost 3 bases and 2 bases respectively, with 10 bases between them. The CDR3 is CSVEEELQETQYF. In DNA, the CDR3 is TGCAGCGTTGAGGAAGAGTTACAAGAGACCCAGTACTTC.

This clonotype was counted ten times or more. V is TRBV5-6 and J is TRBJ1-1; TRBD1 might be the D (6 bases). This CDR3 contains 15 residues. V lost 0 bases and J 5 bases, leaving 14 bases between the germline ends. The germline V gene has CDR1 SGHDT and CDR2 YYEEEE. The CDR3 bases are TGTGCCAGCAGCTTGGATCCGGGGGCGGGTACTGAAGCTTTCTTT. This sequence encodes CASSLDPGAGTEAFF.

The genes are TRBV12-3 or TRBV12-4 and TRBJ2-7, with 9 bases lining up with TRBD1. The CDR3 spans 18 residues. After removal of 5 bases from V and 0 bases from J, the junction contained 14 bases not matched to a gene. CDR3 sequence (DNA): TGTGCCAGCAGTCCCGGGACAGGGAGGTTTTCAAGCTCCTACGAGCAGTACTTC. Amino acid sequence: CASSPGTGRFSSSYEQYF.

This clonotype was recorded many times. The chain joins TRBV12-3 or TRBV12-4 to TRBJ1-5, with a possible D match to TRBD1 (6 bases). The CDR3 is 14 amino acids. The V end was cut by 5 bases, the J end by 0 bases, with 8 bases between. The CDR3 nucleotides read TGTGCCAGCAGTCACAGGGTTAGCAATCAGCCCCAGCATTTT. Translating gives CASSHRVSNQPQHF.

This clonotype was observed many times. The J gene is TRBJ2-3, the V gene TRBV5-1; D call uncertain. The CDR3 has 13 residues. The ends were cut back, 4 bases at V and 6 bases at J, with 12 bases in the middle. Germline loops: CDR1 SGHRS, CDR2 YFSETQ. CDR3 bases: TGCGCCAGCAGCCTCGACTTGACTGATACGCAGTATTTT. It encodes CASSLDLTDTQYF.

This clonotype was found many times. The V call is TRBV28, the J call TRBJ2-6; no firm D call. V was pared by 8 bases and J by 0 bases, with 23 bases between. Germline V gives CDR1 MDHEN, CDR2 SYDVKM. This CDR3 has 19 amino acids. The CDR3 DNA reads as TGTGCCAGCGAGGATTCAAGCCCATACTACCTCTCTGGGGCCAACGTCCTGACTTTC. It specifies CASEDSSPYYLSGANVLTF.

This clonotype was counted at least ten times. CDR3 in DNA: TGCGCCAGCAGCTTGACCGACAGGGACGGGGCTGAAGCTTTCTTT. As protein: CASSLTDRDGAEAFF. The chain combines TRBV5-1 with TRBJ1-1, with TRBD1 matching 7 bases. The germline CDR1 and CDR2 sequences are SGHRS and YFSETQ. J lost 6 bases, V lost 1 base, and 9 bases had no gene match. CDR3 length: 15 residues. Together with reference TRBV5-1 and TRBJ1-1, the CDR3 gives the full variable domain: KAGVTQTPRYLIKTRGQQVTLSCSPISGHRSVSWYQQTPGQGLQFLFEYFSETQRNKGNFPGRFSGRQFSNSRSEMNVSTLELGDSALYLCASSLTDRDGAEAFFGQGTRLTVV.

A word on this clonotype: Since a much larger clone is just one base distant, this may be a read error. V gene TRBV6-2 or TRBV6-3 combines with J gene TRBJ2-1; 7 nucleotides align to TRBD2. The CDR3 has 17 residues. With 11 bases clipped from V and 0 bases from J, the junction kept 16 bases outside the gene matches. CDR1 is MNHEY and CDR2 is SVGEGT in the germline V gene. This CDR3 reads CAYSFPGLLISYNEQFF. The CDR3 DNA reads TGTGCCTACTCTTTCCCGGGACTACTAATCTCCTACAATGAGCAGTTCTTC.

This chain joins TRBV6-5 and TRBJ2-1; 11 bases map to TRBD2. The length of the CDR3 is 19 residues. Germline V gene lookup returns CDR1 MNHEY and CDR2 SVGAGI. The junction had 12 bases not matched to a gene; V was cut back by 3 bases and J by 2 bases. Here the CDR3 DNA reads TGTGCCAGCAGTTATGGGCGATTGTTTAGCGGGGGGGCCTACAATGAGCAGTTCTTC. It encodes CASSYGRLFSGGAYNEQFF.

CDR3 residues: CSAVTRGYGYTF. The CDR3 DNA reads as TGCAGCGCGGTGACTAGGGGCTATGGCTACACCTTC. This chain uses TRBV29-1 with TRBJ1-2; tentatively, D is TRBD1 (5 bases). The CDR3 loop spans 12 amino acids. V lost 7 bases and J 4 bases, leaving 13 bases between the germline ends. The V gene's germline CDR1 is SQVTM and CDR2 ANQGSEA.